The clone carrying this T cell receptor beta chain was detected a few times. Antigen: not known. The data are from a study of early T cells in non-severe SARS-CoV-2 infection. Study results and limitations: The matching step, a VDJdb search, favored anti-spike CD8 responses and missed private and CD4 specificities.

The CDR3 loop spans 16 amino acids. The germline V gene has CDR1 MNHEY and CDR2 SVGEGT. Trimming pared 0 bases from V and 0 bases from J, leaving 9 bases between. Each single cDNA molecule received a unique molecular identifier. One entry per CDR3 protein results from TCRdb running MiXCR on the 5' RACE reads. Among 90,000 to 130,000 distinct CDR3 sequences, 9% to 14% were seen once, and the ten largest hold less than 3.5%. J is TRBJ2-1 and V is TRBV6-2 or TRBV6-3, with D tentatively TRBD1 (5 bases). The receptor was isolated from an adult who was a healthcare worker with PCR-confirmed SARS-CoV-2 infection or an uninfected control (not recorded which). Specimen: whole blood. Here the CDR3 DNA reads TGTGCCAGCAGTTACTCCCCAGACAGCTCCTACAATGAGCAGTTCTTC. Translated, it gives CASSYSPDSSYNEQFF.